This is a list of T cell receptor beta chains from one sample in a study of response to subunit inactivated influenza vaccine. MiXCR, run by TCRdb on the RT-PCR reads, gives a single entry per CDR3 protein. The sample holds roughly 520,000 distinct CDR3 sequences, over 25% seen once. Sequences were derived from CD4+ T cells sorted from PBMCs, sampled around 5 days after vaccination. The receptors derive from a middle-aged man who received an inactivated influenza vaccine. Both conserved end residues are part of each CDR3. The order of the fields is clone size, J gene, V gene, D gene, CDR3 DNA, CDR3 protein. The D gene is left open where the match is weak. A clone size is listed for some rows: how often the clone was seen (once, few, many), or a class if it is expanded.

clone_size: NA
j_call: TRBJ2-5
v_call: TRBV5-1
d_call: TRBD2
cdr3_nt: TGCGCCAGCAGCTTCAGCGGGATGGCAGAGACCCAGTACTTC
cdr3_aa: CASSFSGMAETQYF

clone_size: few
j_call: TRBJ2-4
v_call: TRBV7-2
d_call: TRBD1
cdr3_nt: TGTGCCAGCAGCCGACCGGGACAGCTAAAAAACATTCAGTACTTC
cdr3_aa: CASSRPGQLKNIQYF

clone_size: few
j_call: TRBJ2-3
v_call: TRBV4-3
d_call: NA
cdr3_nt: TGCGCCAGCAGCCAATCCGGGAGAGGGGATACGCAGTATTTT
cdr3_aa: CASSQSGRGDTQYF

clone_size: NA
j_call: TRBJ2-1
v_call: TRBV7-8
d_call: TRBD2
cdr3_nt: TGTGCCAGCAGCTTAGCCAGGACTAGATCCCTATATTACAATGAGCAGTTCTTC
cdr3_aa: CASSLARTRSLYYNEQFF

clone_size: NA
j_call: TRBJ2-1
v_call: TRBV5-1
d_call: TRBD2
cdr3_nt: TGCGCCAGCAGCTTGGATCCAGCGGGGGGATACAATGAGCAGTTCTTC
cdr3_aa: CASSLDPAGGYNEQFF

clone_size: NA
j_call: TRBJ2-2
v_call: TRBV6-1
d_call: NA
cdr3_nt: TGTGCCAGCAGTGGGGACCTTTTCGGGGAGCTGTTTTTT
cdr3_aa: CASSGDLFGELFF

clone_size: NA
j_call: TRBJ2-3
v_call: TRBV20-1
d_call: TRBD2
cdr3_nt: TGCAGTACTCTGTTAGCGGGGGGCACAGATACGCAGTATTTT
cdr3_aa: CSTLLAGGTDTQYF

clone_size: few
j_call: TRBJ2-1
v_call: TRBV3-1
d_call: TRBD2
cdr3_nt: TGTGCCAGCATCTCGGGGGGCAATGAGCAGTTCTTC
cdr3_aa: CASISGGNEQFF

clone_size: many
j_call: TRBJ2-1
v_call: TRBV29-1
d_call: NA
cdr3_nt: TGCAGCGTTGGTCACCGTTACAATGAGCAGTTCTTC
cdr3_aa: CSVGHRYNEQFF

clone_size: NA
j_call: TRBJ1-6
v_call: TRBV4-3
d_call: NA
cdr3_nt: TGCGCCAGCAGCCAAGAGGCAGGGCATAATTCACCCCTCCACTTT
cdr3_aa: CASSQEAGHNSPLHF

clone_size: many
j_call: TRBJ2-7
v_call: TRBV5-1
d_call: NA
cdr3_nt: TGCGCCAGCAGCTTGGTGAACAGGCGTTCCTACGAGCAGTACTTC
cdr3_aa: CASSLVNRRSYEQYF

clone_size: NA
j_call: TRBJ2-7
v_call: TRBV25-1
d_call: NA
cdr3_nt: TGTGCCAGCAGTGAGGGTGGGGCGCACGAGCAGTACTTC
cdr3_aa: CASSEGGAHEQYF

clone_size: NA
j_call: TRBJ2-1
v_call: TRBV7-2
d_call: NA
cdr3_nt: TGTGCCAGCAGCCGGAGGATCTCCTACAATGAGCAGTTCTTC
cdr3_aa: CASSRRISYNEQFF

clone_size: few
j_call: TRBJ2-1
v_call: TRBV7-2
d_call: NA
cdr3_nt: TGTGCCAGCAGCTTACAGGGTATCTTCAATGAGCAGTTCTTC
cdr3_aa: CASSLQGIFNEQFF

clone_size: few
j_call: TRBJ2-5
v_call: TRBV29-1
d_call: NA
cdr3_nt: TGCAGCGTTGGGGGATATGGCGAAGAGACCCAGTACTTC
cdr3_aa: CSVGGYGEETQYF

clone_size: NA
j_call: TRBJ2-7
v_call: TRBV6-2/TRBV6-3
d_call: NA
cdr3_nt: TGTGCCAGCGGACAGACCTACGAGCAGTACTTC
cdr3_aa: CASGQTYEQYF

clone_size: few
j_call: TRBJ2-3
v_call: TRBV12-3/TRBV12-4
d_call: NA
cdr3_nt: TGTGCCAGCACCATTAGACAGGCATTTTTCACAGATACGCAGTATTTT
cdr3_aa: CASTIRQAFFTDTQYF

clone_size: NA
j_call: TRBJ2-5
v_call: TRBV7-3
d_call: NA
cdr3_nt: TGTGCCAGCAGCTTAACCGGTCGGGTGGGGGAGACCCAGTACTTC
cdr3_aa: CASSLTGRVGETQYF

clone_size: many
j_call: TRBJ2-7
v_call: TRBV6-1
d_call: TRBD2
cdr3_nt: TGTGCCAGCAGCCCTCGGATAGCGGGGGCCTACGAGCAGTACTTC
cdr3_aa: CASSPRIAGAYEQYF

clone_size: few
j_call: TRBJ2-1
v_call: TRBV20-1
d_call: NA
cdr3_nt: TGCAGTGCTAGACGGGGGTCCGGAGGATACCATGAGCAGTTCTTC
cdr3_aa: CSARRGSGGYHEQFF

clone_size: NA
j_call: TRBJ1-1
v_call: TRBV30
d_call: NA
cdr3_nt: TGTGCCTGGACACGGGGGAGCCCAGGGAACACTGAAGCTTTCTTT
cdr3_aa: CAWTRGSPGNTEAFF

clone_size: NA
j_call: TRBJ2-7
v_call: TRBV5-1
d_call: NA
cdr3_nt: TGCGCCAGCAGCTTGGGGGTTGGGGGGCCGAGCTCCTACGAGCAGTACTTC
cdr3_aa: CASSLGVGGPSSYEQYF

clone_size: NA
j_call: TRBJ2-2
v_call: TRBV7-2
d_call: NA
cdr3_nt: TGTGCCAGCAGCCAACCCCGACAGACCCGTGCCACCGGGGAGCTGTTTTTT
cdr3_aa: CASSQPRQTRATGELFF

clone_size: NA
j_call: TRBJ2-1
v_call: TRBV5-4
d_call: NA
cdr3_nt: TGTGCCAGCAGCTTGGTCGAGGGGATCGATGAGCAGTTCTTC
cdr3_aa: CASSLVEGIDEQFF

clone_size: NA
j_call: TRBJ1-6
v_call: TRBV7-8
d_call: NA
cdr3_nt: TGTGCCAGCAGCTCCTTGTCCGGTGCAGCTGCGTATAATTCACCCCTCCACTTT
cdr3_aa: CASSSLSGAAAYNSPLHF

clone_size: NA
j_call: TRBJ2-2
v_call: TRBV5-1
d_call: NA
cdr3_nt: TGCGCCAGCAAGGGCACCTACACCGGGGAGCTGTTTTTT
cdr3_aa: CASKGTYTGELFF

clone_size: NA
j_call: TRBJ2-5
v_call: TRBV7-2
d_call: NA
cdr3_nt: TGTGCCAGCAGCTTAGGTCCTATCCAAGAGACCCAGTACTTC
cdr3_aa: CASSLGPIQETQYF

clone_size: few
j_call: TRBJ2-7
v_call: TRBV7-8
d_call: NA
cdr3_nt: TGTGCCAGCAGCTCAAGGATCCTGGGGCGAGAGCAGTACTTC
cdr3_aa: CASSSRILGREQYF

clone_size: few
j_call: TRBJ2-4
v_call: TRBV4-3
d_call: TRBD1
cdr3_nt: TGCGCCAGCAGCCCAGACAGGGAAGGAAACATTCAGTACTTC
cdr3_aa: CASSPDREGNIQYF

clone_size: few
j_call: TRBJ2-1
v_call: TRBV11-2
d_call: NA
cdr3_nt: TGTGCCAGCAGCCCGCGTCCCCGCTTCTCCTACAATGAGCAGTTCTTC
cdr3_aa: CASSPRPRFSYNEQFF

clone_size: NA
j_call: TRBJ2-3
v_call: TRBV20-1
d_call: TRBD2
cdr3_nt: TGCAGTGCTAAGGCCGCTCTAGCGGGAGCAGATACGCAGTATTTT
cdr3_aa: CSAKAALAGADTQYF

clone_size: NA
j_call: TRBJ1-1
v_call: TRBV20-1
d_call: NA
cdr3_nt: TGCAGTGCTAGACTACAGGGGAACACTGAAGCTTTCTTT
cdr3_aa: CSARLQGNTEAFF

clone_size: NA
j_call: TRBJ2-1
v_call: TRBV9
d_call: TRBD2
cdr3_nt: TGTGCCAGCAGCGTATTAGCGGGAGGGCCTAGGGATGAGCAGTTCTTC
cdr3_aa: CASSVLAGGPRDEQFF

clone_size: NA
j_call: TRBJ2-6
v_call: TRBV12-3/TRBV12-4
d_call: TRBD1
cdr3_nt: TGTGCCAGCAGTTTACGCCGCAGGGGGCTATCTACTGGGGCCAACGTCCTGACTTTC
cdr3_aa: CASSLRRRGLSTGANVLTF

clone_size: few
j_call: TRBJ2-5
v_call: TRBV29-1
d_call: NA
cdr3_nt: TGCAGCGTTGCGCCAGGCGGGGTGGAGACCCAGTACTTC
cdr3_aa: CSVAPGGVETQYF

clone_size: few
j_call: TRBJ2-3
v_call: TRBV5-6
d_call: NA
cdr3_nt: TGTGCCAGCAGCTTGGTACCGGCCCGGACGGATACGCAGTATTTT
cdr3_aa: CASSLVPARTDTQYF

clone_size: many
j_call: TRBJ1-1
v_call: TRBV5-5
d_call: NA
cdr3_nt: TGTGCCAGCAGCCTCAGGGTCTCTGAAGCTTTCTTT
cdr3_aa: CASSLRVSEAFF

clone_size: NA
j_call: TRBJ2-1
v_call: TRBV27
d_call: TRBD1
cdr3_nt: TGTGCCAGCAGTAAAAATAGAGGGGACAGGTACAATGAGCAGTTCTTC
cdr3_aa: CASSKNRGDRYNEQFF

clone_size: few
j_call: TRBJ2-3
v_call: TRBV11-2
d_call: TRBD2
cdr3_nt: TGTGCCAGCAGCTTTTCCCCGTTGACTAGCGGGAGATCAGGAGATACGCAGTATTTT
cdr3_aa: CASSFSPLTSGRSGDTQYF

clone_size: NA
j_call: TRBJ2-5
v_call: TRBV28
d_call: NA
cdr3_nt: TGTGCCAGCAGTTTCGTCATTGGCGGTACCCAAGAGACCCAGTACTTC
cdr3_aa: CASSFVIGGTQETQYF

clone_size: few
j_call: TRBJ2-7
v_call: TRBV12-3/TRBV12-4
d_call: NA
cdr3_nt: TGTGCCAGCAGTTTATCTGACTTGACAACCTACGAGCAGTACTTC
cdr3_aa: CASSLSDLTTYEQYF

clone_size: NA
j_call: TRBJ1-2
v_call: TRBV20-1
d_call: TRBD1
cdr3_nt: TGCAGTGCTAGAGCCCCTCGGGACAGGGTCGGGTTCGGCTACACCTTC
cdr3_aa: CSARAPRDRVGFGYTF

clone_size: NA
j_call: TRBJ2-5
v_call: TRBV5-1
d_call: NA
cdr3_nt: TGCGCCAGCAGCTTTTCCTTAGGTGCGCGTGGAGAGACCCAGTACTTC
cdr3_aa: CASSFSLGARGETQYF

clone_size: few
j_call: TRBJ2-1
v_call: TRBV5-1
d_call: TRBD1
cdr3_nt: TGCGCCAGCAGCTTGGAGGGGGCGTCCTACAATGAGCAGTTCTTC
cdr3_aa: CASSLEGASYNEQFF

clone_size: few
j_call: TRBJ2-3
v_call: TRBV20-1
d_call: TRBD2
cdr3_nt: TGCAGTGCTAGGCCCCCGACTAGCGGGAGAGGTGATACGCAGTATTTT
cdr3_aa: CSARPPTSGRGDTQYF

clone_size: NA
j_call: TRBJ2-7
v_call: TRBV20-1
d_call: TRBD2
cdr3_nt: TGCAGTGCTAGTACTAGCGGGGCCTACGAGCAGTACTTC
cdr3_aa: CSASTSGAYEQYF

clone_size: NA
j_call: TRBJ2-2
v_call: TRBV3-1
d_call: TRBD1
cdr3_nt: TGTGCCAGCAGCTCGACACAGGGGCGAAACACCGGGGAGCTGTTTTTT
cdr3_aa: CASSSTQGRNTGELFF

clone_size: NA
j_call: TRBJ2-5
v_call: TRBV5-8
d_call: NA
cdr3_nt: TGTGCCAGCAGCAGGGAATGGGGTAGAGAGACCCAGTACTTC
cdr3_aa: CASSREWGRETQYF